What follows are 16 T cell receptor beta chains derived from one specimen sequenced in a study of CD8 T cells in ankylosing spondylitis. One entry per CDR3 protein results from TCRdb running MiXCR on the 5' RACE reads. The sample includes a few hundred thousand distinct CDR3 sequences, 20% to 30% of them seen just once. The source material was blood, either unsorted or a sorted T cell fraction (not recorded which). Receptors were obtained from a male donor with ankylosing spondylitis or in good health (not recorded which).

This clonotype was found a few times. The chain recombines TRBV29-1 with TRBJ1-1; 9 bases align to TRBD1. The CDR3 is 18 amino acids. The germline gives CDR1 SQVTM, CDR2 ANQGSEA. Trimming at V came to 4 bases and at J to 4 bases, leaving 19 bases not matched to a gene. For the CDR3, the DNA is TGCAGCGTTGGGGGGGCTTCCTCACGACAGGGGGTGATCACTGAAGCTTTCTTT. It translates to CSVGGASSRQGVITEAFF.

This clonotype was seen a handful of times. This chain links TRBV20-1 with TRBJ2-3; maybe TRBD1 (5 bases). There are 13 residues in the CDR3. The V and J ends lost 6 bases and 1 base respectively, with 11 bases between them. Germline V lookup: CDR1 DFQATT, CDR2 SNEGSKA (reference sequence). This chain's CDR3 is CSAHQTGTDTQYF. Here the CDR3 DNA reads TGCAGTGCCCACCAGACAGGCACAGATACGCAGTATTTT.

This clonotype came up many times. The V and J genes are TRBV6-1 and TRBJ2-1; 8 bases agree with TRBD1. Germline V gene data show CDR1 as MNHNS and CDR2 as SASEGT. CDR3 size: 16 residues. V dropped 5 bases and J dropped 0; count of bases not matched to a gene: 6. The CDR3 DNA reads TGTGCCAGCAGTCCCCTAGACAGGGGCTCCTACAATGAGCAGTTCTTC. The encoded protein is CASSPLDRGSYNEQFF.

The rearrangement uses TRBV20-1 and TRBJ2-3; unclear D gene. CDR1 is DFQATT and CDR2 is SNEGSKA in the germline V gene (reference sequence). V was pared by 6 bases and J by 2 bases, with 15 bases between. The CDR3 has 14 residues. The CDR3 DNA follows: TGCAGTGCCCTAGATTCCACTTTCACAGATACGCAGTATTTT. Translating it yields CSALDSTFTDTQYF.

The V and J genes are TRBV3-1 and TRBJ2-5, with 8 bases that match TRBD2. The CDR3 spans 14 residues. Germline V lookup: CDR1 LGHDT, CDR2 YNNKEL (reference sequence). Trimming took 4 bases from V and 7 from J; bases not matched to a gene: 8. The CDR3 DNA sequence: TGTGCCAGCAGCCCGACGGGGGGGCCGGGGACCCAGTACTTC. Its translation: CASSPTGGPGTQYF.

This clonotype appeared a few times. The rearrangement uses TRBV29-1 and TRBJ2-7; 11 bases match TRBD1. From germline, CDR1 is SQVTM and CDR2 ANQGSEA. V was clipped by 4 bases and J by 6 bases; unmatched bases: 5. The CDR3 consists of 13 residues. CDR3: CSVAGQGGLEQYF. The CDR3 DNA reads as TGCAGCGTTGCGGGACAGGGGGGCCTCGAGCAGTACTTC.

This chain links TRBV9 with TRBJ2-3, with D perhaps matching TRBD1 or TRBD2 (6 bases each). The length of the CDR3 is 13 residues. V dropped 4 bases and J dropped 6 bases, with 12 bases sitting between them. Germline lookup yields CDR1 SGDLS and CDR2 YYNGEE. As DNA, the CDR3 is TGTGCCAGCAGCCCACGGGGGCAGGATACGCAGTATTTT. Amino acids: CASSPRGQDTQYF.

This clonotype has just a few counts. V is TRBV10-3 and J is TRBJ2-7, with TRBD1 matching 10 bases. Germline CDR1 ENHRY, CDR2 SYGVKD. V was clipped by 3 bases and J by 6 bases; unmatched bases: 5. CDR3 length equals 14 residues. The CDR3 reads CAISDADRGSEQYF. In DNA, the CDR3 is TGTGCCATCAGTGATGCGGACAGGGGGTCCGAGCAGTACTTC.

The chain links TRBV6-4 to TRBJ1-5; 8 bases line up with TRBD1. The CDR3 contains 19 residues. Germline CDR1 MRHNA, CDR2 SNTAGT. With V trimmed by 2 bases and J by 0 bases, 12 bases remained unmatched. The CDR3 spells CASSDPDRVYSYSNQPQHF. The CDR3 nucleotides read TGTGCCAGCAGTGACCCGGACAGGGTGTACTCTTATAGCAATCAGCCCCAGCATTTT.

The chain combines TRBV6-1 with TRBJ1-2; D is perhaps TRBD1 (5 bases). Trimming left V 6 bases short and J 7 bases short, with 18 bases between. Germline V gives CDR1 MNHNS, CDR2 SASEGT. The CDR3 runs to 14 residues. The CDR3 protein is CASSRGVGRGGYTF. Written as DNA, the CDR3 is TGTGCCAGCAGCCGTGGTGTGGGGCGCGGTGGCTACACCTTC.

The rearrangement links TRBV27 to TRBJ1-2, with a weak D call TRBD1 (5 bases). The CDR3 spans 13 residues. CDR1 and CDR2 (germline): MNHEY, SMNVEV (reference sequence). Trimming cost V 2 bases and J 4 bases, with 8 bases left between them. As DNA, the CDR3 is TGTGCCAGCAGTTTAGCAGGGCCCTATGGCTACACCTTC. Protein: CASSLAGPYGYTF.

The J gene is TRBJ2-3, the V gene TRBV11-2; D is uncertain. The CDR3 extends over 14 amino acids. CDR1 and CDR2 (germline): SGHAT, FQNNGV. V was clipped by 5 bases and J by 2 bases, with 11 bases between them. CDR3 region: CASSPPAPTDTQYF. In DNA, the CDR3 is TGTGCCAGCAGCCCCCCCGCGCCCACAGATACGCAGTATTTT.

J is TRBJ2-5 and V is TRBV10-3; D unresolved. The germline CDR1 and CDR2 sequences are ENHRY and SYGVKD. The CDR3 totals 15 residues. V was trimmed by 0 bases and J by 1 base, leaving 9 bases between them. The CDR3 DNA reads TGTGCCATCAGTGAGTCGTACAGCACCCAAGAGACCCAGTACTTC. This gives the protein CAISESYSTQETQYF.

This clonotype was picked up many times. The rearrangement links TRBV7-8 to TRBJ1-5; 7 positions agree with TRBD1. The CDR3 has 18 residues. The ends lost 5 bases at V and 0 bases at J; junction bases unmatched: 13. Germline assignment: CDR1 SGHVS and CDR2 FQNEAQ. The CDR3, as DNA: TGTGCCAGCAGCCAACCGGGACAGCAGACTTATAGCAATCAGCCCCAGCATTTT. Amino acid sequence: CASSQPGQQTYSNQPQHF.

DNA of the CDR3: TGTGCCTGGGGTTTTAGAGTCGGGGAGCTGTTTTTT. Translated, it gives CAWGFRVGELFF. The rearrangement uses TRBV30 and TRBJ2-2; D not certain. CDR3 size: 12 residues. Trimming removed 5 bases from V and 7 bases from J, with 11 bases in between. Germline lookup yields CDR1 GTSNPN and CDR2 SVGIG (reference sequence).

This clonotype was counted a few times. This chain's CDR3 is CASRFGTGVTDTQYF. The CDR3 bases are TGTGCCAGCAGATTCGGGACAGGGGTAACAGATACGCAGTATTTT. The chain links TRBV4-2 to TRBJ2-3, with TRBD1 matching 10 bases. V dropped 6 bases and J dropped 3; count of bases not matched to a gene: 6. CDR1 is LGHNA and CDR2 is YNFKEQ in the germline V gene. The CDR3 is made up of 15 amino acids.